This T cell receptor beta chain was retrieved from a study of immune heterogeneity within non-small cell lung tumors. General study findings and limits: Correlation analysis showed that local T-cell clonality was moderately but significantly associated with local tumor mutational burden (R about 0.35). Identical dominant CDR3 beta clonotypes were found recurring across a patient's tumor sites, along with site-unique high-frequency clones.

As concerns this clonotype: Its matching antigen is unknown.

The CDR3 totals 15 residues. V gave up 5 bases and J gave up 2 bases, with 15 bases separating them. The V gene's germline CDR1 is SGHTA and CDR2 FQGNSA. Multiplex PCR relied on 32 V and 13 J primers to amplify TCR beta CDR3. From the multiplex PCR reads, TCRdb called clonotypes with MiXCR, one entry per CDR3 protein. The sample lists around 2,700 distinct CDR3 sequences; 25% were seen once. Template input was genomic DNA from bulk tumor (600 ng per sample). During surgery, several far-apart biopsies were obtained from every primary tumor. Enrolled patients presented with newly diagnosed, previously untreated non-small cell lung cancer and underwent curative surgery.

This chain uses TRBV7-2 with TRBJ2-5; no definite D call. The sequenced sample consisted of lung tumor tissue. The clonotype comes from a female donor with non-small cell lung cancer. The CDR3 is CASSRIRVRQETQYF. The CDR3 DNA sequence: TGTGCCAGCAGCCGCATTAGGGTTCGACAAGAGACCCAGTACTTC.